These 16 T cell receptor beta chains came from one sample sequenced in a study of shared clonotypes between healthy human individuals. The data were produced by immunoSEQ multiplex PCR, yet TCRdb's version contains in-frame clones alone and is incomplete. The sample lists about 700,000 clones, under 80% occurring once. Source material: memory CD4+ T cells sorted from blood. Noted subset: CD45RA-negative fraction. The receptors originated from a woman aged 30 to 39 in good health.

The rearrangement joins TRBV30 to TRBJ1-3, with 7 bases lining up with TRBD1. The CDR3 is 16 residues long. Germline CDR1 is GTSNPN and CDR2 is SVGIG (reference sequence). With V trimmed by 4 bases and J by 5 bases, 14 bases remained unmatched. The CDR3 sequence is CAWTPSDRQFRNTIYF. CDR3 nucleotides: TGTGCCTGGACTCCCTCGGACAGGCAGTTTCGAAACACCATATATTTT.

The chain links TRBV19 to TRBJ1-5; no clear D gene. This CDR3 has 14 amino acids. V lost 3 bases, J lost 11 bases, and 17 bases lay in between. The germline CDR1 and CDR2 sequences are LNHDA and SQIVND (reference sequence). The CDR3 sequence is CASSIGLSDRTQHF. In DNA form, the CDR3 reads TGTGCCAGTAGTATTGGTCTTTCAGACCGGACCCAGCATTTT.

This chain joins TRBV11-2 and TRBJ2-7; 10 bases align to TRBD2. V lost 3 bases to trimming and J lost 7 bases; unmatched junction nucleotides: 6. The CDR3 loop spans 14 amino acids. Per the germline V gene, CDR1 is SGHAT and CDR2 is FQNNGV. CDR3 bases: TGTGCCAGCAGCTTTACTAGCGGGATGGTTGAGCAGTACTTC. As protein: CASSFTSGMVEQYF.

The chain combines TRBV6-5 with TRBJ1-2, with a possible D match to TRBD1 (5 bases). V lost 10 bases to trimming and J lost 0 bases, with 12 bases between them. Germline loops: CDR1 MNHEY, CDR2 SVGAGI. The CDR3 totals 13 residues. CDR3 sequence: CATGGFTNYGYTF. The CDR3 DNA sequence: TGTGCCACCGGGGGGTTTACTAACTATGGCTACACCTTC.

V and J are TRBV5-1 and TRBJ2-1; 7 nucleotides match TRBD1. CDR1 is SGHRS and CDR2 is YFSETQ in the germline V gene. This CDR3 has 14 amino acids. V lost 2 bases to trimming and J lost 4 bases; unmatched junction nucleotides: 3. The CDR3 region has the DNA TGCGCCAGCAGCTTCTGGACAGGATACAATGAGCAGTTCTTC. Its protein product is CASSFWTGYNEQFF.

V gene TRBV6-1 combines with J gene TRBJ2-7; a weak D match, TRBD2 (6 bases). Trimming left V 4 bases short and J 8 bases short, with 15 bases between. Looked up from germline, CDR1 is MNHNS and CDR2 is SASEGT. This CDR3 is built from 13 residues. The CDR3 reads CASSVGGSGKQYF. For the CDR3, the DNA is TGTGCCAGCAGTGTGGGCGGTAGCGGTAAGCAGTACTTC.

This clone was seen once. The V gene is TRBV2, the J gene TRBJ2-1; 9 bases line up with TRBD2. This CDR3 comprises 14 residues. Germline V CDR1 and CDR2: SNHLY, FYNNEI. V dropped 6 bases and J dropped 8; count of bases not matched to a gene: 8. The CDR3 sequence: CASSGASGKHEQFF. The CDR3, as DNA: TGTGCCAGCAGCGGGGCTAGCGGGAAGCATGAGCAGTTCTTC. The full variable domain, completed using reference TRBV2 and TRBJ2-1, is EPEVTQTPSHQVTQMGQEVILRCVPISNHLYFYWYRQILGQKVEFLVSFYNNEISEKSEIFDDQFSVERPDGSNFTLKIRSTKLEDSAMYFCASSGASGKHEQFFGPGTRLTVL.

The J gene is TRBJ2-7, the V gene TRBV2; 13 bases match TRBD2. Germline trimming cut 9 bases from V and 2 bases from J; bases unmatched to any gene: 1. There are 13 residues in the CDR3. The germline CDR1 and CDR2 sequences are SNHLY and FYNNEI. CDR3 in amino acids: CARGTSGTYEQYF. DNA of the CDR3: TGTGCCAGAGGGACTAGCGGGACCTACGAGCAGTACTTC.

V is TRBV19 and J is TRBJ2-7; the D is unclear. Germline V lookup: CDR1 LNHDA, CDR2 SQIVND (reference sequence). Between the trimmed V and J ends, which lost 5 bases and 4 bases, there was a span of 0 bases. The CDR3 is 9 residues long. For the CDR3, the DNA is TGTGCCAGTAGTTACGAGCAGTACTTC. Protein product: CASSYEQYF.

V is TRBV7-9 and J is TRBJ2-3; no firm D call. V was trimmed by 7 bases and J by 2 bases, leaving 7 bases between them. CDR3 length: 12 amino acids. Germline V gene sequence: CDR1 SEHNR, CDR2 FQNEAQ (reference sequence). The CDR3 region has the DNA TGTGCCAGCACCCGACTCACAGATACGCAGTATTTT. It is translated as CASTRLTDTQYF.

This rearrangement joins TRBV7-2 to TRBJ2-5; TRBD1 aligns across 7 bases. V shed 4 bases and J 6 bases; nucleotides not matched to a gene: 8. The CDR3 spans 14 residues. Germline lookup yields CDR1 SGHTA and CDR2 FQGNSA. CDR3 sequence (DNA): TGTGCCAGCAGCTCCGGGGACAGTAGGAAGACCCAGTACTTC. It encodes CASSSGDSRKTQYF.

The chain combines TRBV7-2 with TRBJ2-5; weak D call: TRBD2 (5 bases). Trimming removed 5 bases at V and 5 bases at J, with 18 bases between. CDR1 is SGHTA and CDR2 is FQGNSA in the germline V gene. This CDR3 has 15 residues. The CDR3 is CASSPSRARGETQYF. CDR3 nucleotides: TGTGCCAGCAGCCCTAGTAGAGCCCGAGGGGAGACCCAGTACTTC.

The rearrangement uses TRBV30 and TRBJ2-5; D is possibly TRBD2 (6 bases). The germline V gene encodes CDR1 GTSNPN and CDR2 SVGIG (reference sequence). Trimming removed 6 bases from V and 5 bases from J, with 13 bases in between. This CDR3 region has 12 residues. The CDR3 DNA follows: TGTGCCTGCATGGGGGGTATGGAGACCCAGTACTTC. It encodes CACMGGMETQYF.

At least ten counts were recorded for this clone. The identical CDR3 is also encoded by other nucleotide sequences in the sample. The chain is built from TRBV28 and TRBJ2-7; D is possibly TRBD2 (5 bases). Trimming shortened V by 6 bases and J by 7 bases, and 10 bases separated the two germline ends. This CDR3 has 11 residues. CDR1 and CDR2 from the germline V gene are MDHEN and SYDVKM. CDR3 sequence reads: CASSFTREQYF. Here the CDR3 DNA reads TGTGCCAGCAGCTTCACTAGAGAGCAGTACTTC. Together with reference TRBV28 and TRBJ2-7, the CDR3 gives the full variable domain: DVKVTQSSRYLVKRTGEKVFLECVQDMDHENMFWYRQDPGLGLRLIYFSYDVKMKEKGDIPEGYSVSREKKERFSLILESASTNQTSMYLCASSFTREQYFGPGTRLTVT.

The chain's CDR3 is CASRETAANPANYGYTF. DNA of the CDR3: TGTGCCAGCAGGGAGACAGCCGCTAACCCCGCAAACTATGGCTACACCTTC. The J gene is TRBJ1-2, the V gene TRBV6-4; weak D call: TRBD1 (5 bases). V was clipped by 6 bases and J by 2 bases, with 22 bases between them. CDR3 size: 17 residues. Germline V gene lookup returns CDR1 MRHNA and CDR2 SNTAGT.

The CDR3 nucleotides are TGCGCCAGCAGCTGGCGGATGAGCTCCTACAATGAGCAGTTCTTC. The encoded protein is CASSWRMSSYNEQFF. V and J are TRBV5-1 and TRBJ2-1, with D unresolved. Germline assignment: CDR1 SGHRS and CDR2 YFSETQ. Trimming pared 3 bases from V and 0 bases from J, leaving 10 bases between. The CDR3 sequence is 15 residues long.